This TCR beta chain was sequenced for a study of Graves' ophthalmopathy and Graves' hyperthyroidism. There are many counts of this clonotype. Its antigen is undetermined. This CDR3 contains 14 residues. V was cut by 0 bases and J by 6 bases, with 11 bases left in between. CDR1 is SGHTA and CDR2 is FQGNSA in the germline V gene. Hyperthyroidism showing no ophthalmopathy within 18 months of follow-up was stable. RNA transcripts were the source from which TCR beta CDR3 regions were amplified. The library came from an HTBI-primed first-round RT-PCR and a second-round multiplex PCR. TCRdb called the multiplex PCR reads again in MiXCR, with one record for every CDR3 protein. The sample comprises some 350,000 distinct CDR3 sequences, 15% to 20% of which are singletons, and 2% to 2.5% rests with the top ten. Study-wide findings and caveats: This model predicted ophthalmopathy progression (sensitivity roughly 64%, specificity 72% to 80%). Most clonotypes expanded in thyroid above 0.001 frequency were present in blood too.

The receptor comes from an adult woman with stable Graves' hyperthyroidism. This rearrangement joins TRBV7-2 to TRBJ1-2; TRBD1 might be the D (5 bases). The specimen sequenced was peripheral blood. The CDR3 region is CASSLAPGRDGYTF. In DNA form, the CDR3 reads TGTGCCAGCAGCTTAGCGCCAGGGAGAGATGGCTACACCTTC.